These 21 T cell receptor beta chains originate from one sample sequenced in a study of spatial heterogeneity in lung cancer. The time point denotes: blood at routine non-recurrence follow-up after resection. MiXCR was run by TCRdb on the 5' RACE reads, yielding one entry per CDR3 protein. This table has around 1,200 distinct CDR3 sequences, roughly 27% appearing once. Source: PBMCs, taken at follow-up. These TCRs come from a male donor with early-stage non-small cell lung cancer.

This clonotype was detected many times. The rearrangement links TRBV29-1 to TRBJ2-3, with a possible D match to TRBD2 (5 bases). The CDR3 sequence is 13 residues long. Germline V gene lookup returns CDR1 SQVTM and CDR2 ANQGSEA. Here the CDR3 reads CRAGWEYTDTQYF. The CDR3 bases are TGCAGGGCCGGGTGGGAGTATACAGATACGCAGTATTTT.

This clonotype occurred a few times. The V gene is TRBV29-1, the J gene TRBJ1-1; no reliable D call. CDR1 and CDR2 (germline): SQVTM, ANQGSEA. Trimming shortened V by 4 bases and J by 6 bases, and 12 bases separated the two germline ends. The CDR3 loop spans 12 amino acids. The DNA for the CDR3 is TGCAGCGTTGCTCGGAACAACGCTGAAGCTTTCTTT. It encodes CSVARNNAEAFF.

V gene TRBV7-2 combines with J gene TRBJ1-1; no clear D gene. The CDR3 runs 13 residues. Germline-derived CDR1 and CDR2 are SGHTA and FQGNSA. Trimming took 4 bases from V and 2 from J, leaving 8 bases between them. The CDR3 here is CASSSQVNTEAFF. The CDR3 coding sequence is TGTGCCAGCAGCTCCCAAGTAAACACTGAAGCTTTCTTT.

This clonotype is medium-sized within its sample. The rearrangement links TRBV7-6 to TRBJ1-6; no definite D call. This CDR3 is built from 14 residues. The ends were cut back, 1 base at V and 9 bases at J, with 10 bases in the middle. The germline V gene encodes CDR1 SGHVS and CDR2 FNYEAQ. The CDR3 protein is CASSLVGGGSPLHF. The CDR3 DNA sequence: TGTGCCAGCAGCTTAGTGGGTGGTGGTTCACCCCTCCACTTT.

The chain has TRBV7-2 and TRBJ2-7; D assignment may be TRBD1 or TRBD2 (5 bases each). Germline assignment: CDR1 SGHTA and CDR2 FQGNSA. The CDR3 has 13 residues. Between the trimmed V and J ends, which lost 5 bases and 5 bases, there was a span of 13 bases. The CDR3 coding sequence is TGTGCCAGCAGCAAATTACGAGGGGACGAGCAGTACTTC. This encodes CASSKLRGDEQYF. Filled out from reference TRBV7-2 and TRBJ2-7, the complete variable domain reads GAGVSQSPSNKVTEKGKDVELRCDPISGHTALYWYRQSLGQGLEFLIYFQGNSAPDKSGLPSDRFSAERTGGSVSTLTIQRTQQEDSAVYLCASSKLRGDEQYFGPGTRLTVT.

In its sample, this clonotype was seen a few times. The rearrangement links TRBV7-8 to TRBJ1-5; the D is unclear. V was clipped by 1 base and J by 5 bases, with 12 bases between them. The length of the CDR3 is 15 residues. Looked up from germline, CDR1 is SGHVS and CDR2 is FQNEAQ. CDR3 DNA: TGTGCCAGCAGCTTAGGGCAGCCCACCTATCAGCCCCAGCATTTT. It is translated as CASSLGQPTYQPQHF.

This clonotype is large. The rearrangement joins TRBV2 to TRBJ2-7; 8 nucleotides align to TRBD2. This CDR3 contains 15 residues. Per germline, CDR1 SNHLY and CDR2 FYNNEI. V was pared by 2 bases and J by 0 bases, with 3 bases of the junction left unmatched. DNA of the CDR3: TGTGCCAGCAGTGAATGGAGCGGGGGCTCCTACGAGCAGTACTTC. Its translation is CASSEWSGGSYEQYF.

This clonotype was recorded many times. The chain combines TRBV28 with TRBJ2-7; weak D call: TRBD2 (7 bases). In germline, CDR1 is MDHEN, CDR2 SYDVKM. This CDR3 spans 16 amino acids. V lost 5 bases, J lost 0 bases, and 17 bases lay in between. The CDR3 nucleotides are TGTGCCAGCAGTGGGGGGGCTTTGGGGCCCTCCTACGAGCAGTACTTC. As protein: CASSGGALGPSYEQYF.

This clonotype was seen a few times. The V and J genes are TRBV4-3 and TRBJ1-1, with D maybe TRBD1 (5 bases). The V end lost 1 base, the J end lost 1 base, and 10 bases lay between the germline ends. The CDR3 is 15 residues long. Per germline, CDR1 LGHNA and CDR2 YSLEER. CDR3 DNA sequence: TGCGCCAGCAGCCAAGCAGGGTTCACGAACACTGAAGCTTTCTTT. Amino acids: CASSQAGFTNTEAFF.

This clonotype was observed at least ten times. This chain links TRBV27 with TRBJ2-7; tentatively, D is TRBD2 (6 bases). V was clipped by 3 bases and J by 6 bases, with 12 bases between them. The length of the CDR3 is 13 residues. CDR1 and CDR2 from the germline V gene are MNHEY and SMNVEV (reference sequence). The CDR3 spells CASSFGQGGEQYV. The CDR3 nucleotides are TGTGCCAGCAGTTTTGGCCAGGGAGGCGAGCAGTACGTC.

Relative to its sample, this clonotype is large. The rearrangement joins TRBV12-3 or TRBV12-4 to TRBJ2-3, with TRBD2 matching 14 bases. This CDR3 spans 15 amino acids. V dropped 6 bases and J dropped 6; count of bases not matched to a gene: 5. The CDR3 DNA reads TGTGCCAGCAGCCGGACTAGCGGGGGGTTGGATACGCAGTATTTT. This sequence encodes CASSRTSGGLDTQYF.

V is TRBV19 and J is TRBJ2-1; no definite D call. Germline CDR1 reads LNHDA; CDR2 reads SQIVND (reference sequence). Trimming removed 5 bases at V and 9 bases at J, with 23 bases between. The CDR3 totals 16 residues. The CDR3 loop is CASSPRSLAQTSEQFF. DNA of the CDR3: TGTGCCAGTAGTCCCCGGTCCCTCGCCCAGACAAGTGAGCAGTTCTTC. Drawing the rest from reference TRBV19 and TRBJ2-1, the complete variable domain is DGGITQSPKYLFRKEGQNVTLSCEQNLNHDAMYWYRQDPGQGLRLIYYSQIVNDFQKGDIAEGYSVSREKKESFPLTVTSAQKNPTAFYLCASSPRSLAQTSEQFFGPGTRLTVL.

The chain carries TRBV7-2 and TRBJ1-5; perhaps TRBD1 as D (6 bases). The germline V gene encodes CDR1 SGHTA and CDR2 FQGNSA. The CDR3 sequence is 14 residues long. V lost 5 bases to trimming and J lost 0 bases, with 8 bases between them. The chain's CDR3 is CASSPGDSNQPQHF. The CDR3 coding sequence is TGTGCCAGCAGCCCAGGGGATAGCAATCAGCCCCAGCATTTT.

By sample fraction, this clonotype is medium-sized. V is TRBV28 and J is TRBJ2-7; TRBD1 agrees at 12 bases. V shed 6 bases and J 4 bases; nucleotides not matched to a gene: 13. In germline, CDR1 is MDHEN, CDR2 SYDVKM. CDR3 size: 17 residues. CDR3: CASRSSFRDRGQYEQYF. CDR3 in DNA: TGTGCCAGCAGATCTTCTTTCCGGGACAGGGGGCAATACGAGCAGTACTTC. The whole variable domain, remainder taken from reference TRBV28 and TRBJ2-7, is DVKVTQSSRYLVKRTGEKVFLECVQDMDHENMFWYRQDPGLGLRLIYFSYDVKMKEKGDIPEGYSVSREKKERFSLILESASTNQTSMYLCASRSSFRDRGQYEQYFGPGTRLTVT.

Ten or more counts support this clonotype. The J gene is TRBJ2-3, the V gene TRBV7-8, with D uncertain. Between the trimmed V and J ends, which lost 5 bases and 0 bases, there was a span of 9 bases. Germline V gene sequence: CDR1 SGHVS, CDR2 FQNEAQ. This CDR3 has 14 amino acids. The CDR3 DNA reads as TGTGCCAGCAGCCGACCTTATAGCACAGATACGCAGTATTTT. The encoded protein is CASSRPYSTDTQYF. Looking up the rest from reference TRBV7-8 and TRBJ2-3 gives the full variable domain: GAGVSQSPRYKVAKRGQDVALRCDPISGHVSLFWYQQALGQGPEFLTYFQNEAQLDKSGLPSDRFFAERPEGSVSTLKIQRTQQEDSAVYLCASSRPYSTDTQYFGPGTRLTVL.

This chain's CDR3 is CASSTIAGGDYEQYF. As DNA, the CDR3 is TGTGCCAGCAGTACCATAGCGGGGGGAGACTACGAGCAGTACTTC. This chain connects TRBV28 to TRBJ2-7; 10 bases are a match to TRBD2. V was clipped by 5 bases and J by 3 bases; unmatched bases: 7. Germline V gives CDR1 MDHEN, CDR2 SYDVKM. The CDR3 covers 15 residues. The variable domain in full, completed from reference TRBV28 and TRBJ2-7, reads DVKVTQSSRYLVKRTGEKVFLECVQDMDHENMFWYRQDPGLGLRLIYFSYDVKMKEKGDIPEGYSVSREKKERFSLILESASTNQTSMYLCASSTIAGGDYEQYFGPGTRLTVT.

This clonotype is termed large. The chain uses TRBV7-9 and TRBJ1-1; 10 positions match TRBD1. The junction had 14 bases not matched to a gene; V was cut back by 6 bases and J by 1 base. CDR3 length equals 18 residues. The V gene's germline CDR1 is SEHNR and CDR2 FQNEAQ (reference sequence). Written as DNA, the CDR3 is TGTGCCAGCAGTCATCTCACCGGGACAGGGGAGGGGAACACTGAAGCTTTCTTT. Its protein is CASSHLTGTGEGNTEAFF.

By share, this clonotype ranks as medium-sized. The J gene is TRBJ2-1, the V gene TRBV20-1, with unresolved D. This CDR3 contains 11 residues. Germline V CDR1 and CDR2: DFQATT, SNEGSKA (reference sequence). Trimming pared 3 bases from V and 10 bases from J, leaving 10 bases between. This CDR3 is CSASLLGEQFF. In nucleotides, the CDR3 is TGCAGTGCTAGTCTTCTCGGGGAGCAGTTCTTC.

This clonotype is categorized as medium-sized. V and J are TRBV19 and TRBJ2-3; no definite D call. The CDR3 has 11 amino acids. V lost 3 bases and J lost 5, with 3 bases in between. Germline V gives CDR1 LNHDA, CDR2 SQIVND (reference sequence). CDR3 in amino acids: CASSILDTQYF. The DNA for the CDR3 is TGTGCCAGTAGTATTTTAGATACGCAGTATTTT.

This clonotype is labeled as large. The V gene is TRBV29-1, the J gene TRBJ1-2; 8 bases fit TRBD1. Germline trimming cut 3 bases from V and 7 bases from J; bases unmatched to any gene: 7. CDR1 and CDR2 (germline): SQVTM, ANQGSEA. This CDR3 comprises 13 residues. The CDR3 loop is CSVDPGQVAGYTF. The CDR3 region has the DNA TGCAGCGTTGACCCGGGACAGGTGGCTGGCTACACCTTC.

CDR3 in amino acids: CASSQDRGTNEQFF. The CDR3 DNA follows: TGCGCCAGCAGCCAAGATCGGGGCACCAATGAGCAGTTCTTC. The chain carries TRBV4-1 and TRBJ2-1; D may correspond to TRBD1 or TRBD2 (5 bases each). The CDR3 contains 14 residues. CDR1 and CDR2 from the germline V gene are MGHRA and YSYEKL. V lost 0 bases, J lost 6 bases, and 9 bases lay in between.